Here is one TCR beta chain with its context. The specificity of this receptor is unknown. No base qualities exist here, and no much larger clone lies one base off it. This sample is drawn from a study of control samples from healthy donors and cancer patients (dated by TCRdb to 2018 to 2020). CDR1 MNHNS and CDR2 SASEGT are derived from the germline V gene. Trimming removed 7 bases from V and 7 bases from J; the gene matches leave 11 bases unexplained. Reading from cysteine to phenylalanine, the CDR3 counts 14 amino acids. The kept DNA is CDR3 alone, 42 bases in frame from the first base. The method behind the library was the immunoSEQ multiplex PCR assay. Drawn from immuneACCESS, this table holds only the in-frame rearrangements with V and J called that TCRdb kept. Clones are partly lost; checked studies trace under half to an unresolved V gene and leave the rest unexplained. The sample yields 350,000 to 450,000 clones; about 93% were counted once. 5.5% to 8% of the sample is held by the ten biggest clonotypes.

This TCR was recovered from a middle-aged man with head and neck cancer. The V and J genes are TRBV6-1 and TRBJ2-7, with 9 central nucleotides matching TRBD1. Sequencing was carried out using PBMCs. This receptor carries the CDR3 CASMVEQGAGEQYF. The sequenced DNA: TGTGCCAGCATGGTCGAACAGGGGGCGGGGGAGCAGTACTTC.